The present T cell receptor beta chain was sequenced within a study of OX40 agonist ivuxolimab in advanced cancers. Study-level results: No determination was made of the antigen specificity of the expanded peripheral T cells.

Germline V lookup: CDR1 SGHRS, CDR2 YFSETQ. The CDR3 runs 14 residues. The germline V and J ends were trimmed by 1 base and 0 bases, with 5 bases remaining between them. Concerning this clone: Its cognate antigen is unknown.

Method: immunoSEQ multiplex PCR; TCRdb's copy keeps in-frame clones and lacks some. This sample has some 68,000 clones, with 65% to 90% found just once. The clonotype comes from an adult with an advanced solid tumor such as melanoma, head and neck, liver or kidney cancer. The sequences come from CD4+ or CD8+ T cells sorted from blood, collected in a trial of the OX40 agonist ivuxolimab. The chain uses TRBV5-1 and TRBJ2-1; the D is unclear. The CDR3 region has the DNA TGCGCCAGCAGCTTGCAGGACTCCTACAATGAGCAGTTCTTC. Its translation is CASSLQDSYNEQFF.